A selection of T cell receptor beta chains follows, all from one sample in a study of monozygotic twins with cystic fibrosis. Here immunoSEQ multiplex PCR was the method, and the copy in TCRdb shows in-frame clones only, minus some. The table lists about 32,000 clones, roughly 90% of them singletons, with roughly 1% in the top ten. The material sequenced was blood. The receptor set was obtained from a girl aged 2 to 9 with cystic fibrosis. Each CDR3 is given with its conserved first and last residue. The D gene is left open where the match is weak. Clone size appears in some rows only: once, few, many, or a class for an expanded clone.

J: TRBJ1-1
V: TRBV5-1
D: -
size: few
CDR3: CASSLGTEAFF
DNA: TGCGCCAGCAGCTTGGGGACTGAAGCTTTCTTT

J: TRBJ1-1
V: TRBV13
D: -
size: -
CDR3: CASSFSGRMNTEAFF
DNA: TGTGCCAGCAGCTTTTCAGGGAGGATGAACACTGAAGCTTTCTTT

J: TRBJ1-1
V: TRBV7-9
D: -
size: -
CDR3: CASSQSRTDEAFF
DNA: TGTGCCAGCAGCCAATCCCGGACAGATGAAGCTTTCTTT

J: TRBJ2-1
V: TRBV29-1
D: -
size: -
CDR3: CSVARTDRSTMNEQFF
DNA: TGCAGCGTCGCCCGGACAGATCGCTCTACAATGAATGAGCAGTTCTTC

J: TRBJ2-5
V: TRBV19
D: TRBD2
size: -
CDR3: CASSLAGNSYQETQYF
DNA: TGTGCCAGTAGTCTAGCGGGCAACTCCTACCAAGAGACCCAGTACTTC

J: TRBJ1-1
V: TRBV30
D: TRBD1
size: -
CDR3: CAWSVQKGRGISEAFF
DNA: TGTGCCTGGAGTGTACAAAAGGGCAGGGGGATATCTGAAGCTTTCTTT

J: TRBJ1-5
V: TRBV9
D: -
size: -
CDR3: CASSVGVSNQPQHF
DNA: TGTGCCAGCAGCGTAGGGGTCAGCAATCAGCCCCAGCATTTT

J: TRBJ2-1
V: TRBV9
D: TRBD2
size: -
CDR3: CASSWTSRYNEQFF
DNA: TGTGCCAGCTCCTGGACTAGCCGTTACAATGAGCAGTTCTTC

J: TRBJ2-1
V: TRBV6-4
D: -
size: once
CDR3: CASSDSSDSDEQFF
DNA: TGTGCCAGCAGTGACTCGAGCGACAGCGATGAGCAGTTCTTC

J: TRBJ2-5
V: TRBV7-9
D: TRBD2
size: -
CDR3: CASSLGLAAQETQYF
DNA: TGTGCCAGCAGTCTTGGACTAGCGGCCCAAGAGACCCAGTACTTC

J: TRBJ2-7
V: TRBV4-1
D: -
size: -
CDR3: CASSQDGGGGMDEQYF
DNA: TGCGCCAGCAGCCAAGATGGAGGGGGCGGTATGGACGAGCAGTACTTC

J: TRBJ1-1
V: TRBV30
D: -
size: -
CDR3: CAWSPQGRTEAFF
DNA: TGTGCCTGGAGTCCACAGGGAAGGACTGAAGCTTTCTTT

J: TRBJ1-2
V: TRBV2
D: -
size: -
CDR3: CASNRAAYGYTF
DNA: TGTGCCAGCAATAGAGCCGCGTATGGCTACACCTTC

J: TRBJ1-3
V: TRBV6-1
D: TRBD1
size: -
CDR3: CASSGDRGGGNTIYF
DNA: TGTGCCAGCAGTGGGGACAGGGGAGGGGGAAACACCATATATTTT

J: TRBJ2-7
V: TRBV10-2
D: -
size: -
CDR3: CASSDLLEQYF
DNA: TGCGCCAGCAGTGATCTTCTCGAGCAGTACTTC

J: TRBJ1-3
V: TRBV25-1
D: -
size: -
CDR3: CASSELAGSGNTIYF
DNA: TGTGCCAGCAGTGAATTGGCCGGCTCTGGAAACACCATATATTTT

J: TRBJ2-7
V: TRBV7-2
D: TRBD2
size: -
CDR3: CASSLEYSGSYEQYF
DNA: TGTGCCAGCAGCTTAGAATATAGCGGGAGTTACGAGCAGTACTTC

J: TRBJ2-5
V: TRBV2
D: -
size: -
CDR3: CASSERETQYF
DNA: TGTGCCAGCAGTGAACGAGAGACCCAGTACTTC

J: TRBJ1-2
V: TRBV18
D: -
size: -
CDR3: CASSPLSGRLIPNYGYTF
DNA: TGTGCCAGCTCACCGCTGAGTGGGCGGTTGATCCCCAACTATGGCTACACCTTC

J: TRBJ1-5
V: TRBV6-6
D: -
size: -
CDR3: CASSSPGQGYQPQHF
DNA: TGTGCCAGCAGTTCCCCAGGGCAGGGATATCAGCCCCAGCATTTT

J: TRBJ1-3
V: TRBV10-3
D: -
size: -
CDR3: CAISESIGVSGNTIYF
DNA: TGTGCCATCAGTGAGTCGATAGGGGTCTCTGGAAACACCATATATTTT

J: TRBJ2-1
V: TRBV7-9
D: -
size: few
CDR3: CAIIPATSIDEQFF
DNA: TGTGCCATAATTCCGGCGACTAGTATAGATGAGCAGTTCTTC

J: TRBJ2-7
V: TRBV21-1
D: -
size: -
CDR3: CASSKESVRRNYEQYF
DNA: TGTGCCAGCAGCAAGGAGTCGGTCCGAAGAAACTACGAGCAGTACTTC

J: TRBJ1-5
V: TRBV28
D: -
size: -
CDR3: CASSLVNSGLSSNQPQHF
DNA: TGTGCCAGCAGTTTAGTGAACTCGGGCTTAAGTAGCAATCAGCCCCAGCATTTT

J: TRBJ2-3
V: TRBV28
D: TRBD1
size: once
CDR3: CASSHPGQGPDTQYF
DNA: TGTGCCAGCAGTCATCCGGGACAGGGGCCCGATACGCAGTATTTT

J: TRBJ2-1
V: TRBV20-1
D: -
size: -
CDR3: CSASGPSGVFF
DNA: TGCAGTGCTAGTGGGCCCTCCGGCGTGTTCTTC